These 29 T cell receptor beta chains share one sample of origin, sequenced in a study of identical twins. TCRdb re-derived calls from the 5' RACE reads in MiXCR, one entry per CDR3 protein. Of 350,000 to 400,000 distinct CDR3 sequences in the sample, 9% to 10% are singletons; the top ten hold 8% to 9.5%. Sequenced sample: naive T cells sorted from blood. The receptor set was obtained from a woman in her forties or fifties in good health.

The gene calls are TRBV11-2 and TRBJ2-2; the match to TRBD2 covers 8 bases. The CDR3 has 17 amino acids. Germline CDR1 is SGHAT and CDR2 is FQNNGV. V was pared by 5 bases and J by 5 bases, with 13 bases of the junction left unmatched. CDR3 nucleotides: TGTGCCAGCAGCACCCTAAGGACTAGCCCCAGGACCGGGGAGCTGTTTTTT. This sequence encodes CASSTLRTSPRTGELFF. Full variable domain (outside the CDR3, taken from reference TRBV11-2 and TRBJ2-2): EAGVAQSPRYKIIEKRQSVAFWCNPISGHATLYWYQQILGQGPKLLIQFQNNGVVDDSQLPKDRFSAERLKGVDSTLKIQPAKLEDSAVYLCASSTLRTSPRTGELFFGEGSRLTVL.

The gene calls are TRBV5-4 and TRBJ2-5; D perhaps matches TRBD2 (5 bases). CDR3 size: 12 residues. Germline CDR1 and CDR2: SGHNT and YYREEE (reference sequence). V lost 5 bases, J lost 1 base, and 6 bases lay in between. The CDR3 region has the DNA TGTGCCAGCAGGGCGGGCCAAGAGACCCAGTACTTC. Translation gives CASRAGQETQYF.

This clonotype was picked up many times. This chain joins TRBV5-1 and TRBJ2-1; no reliable D call. V lost 4 bases and J lost 4, with 12 bases in between. The CDR3 totals 14 residues. Germline CDR1 SGHRS, CDR2 YFSETQ. CDR3 nucleotides: TGCGCCAGCAGCCCCGTAGCAGAATACAATGAGCAGTTCTTC. Protein product: CASSPVAEYNEQFF.

This clonotype was observed at least ten times. The chain recombines TRBV10-3 with TRBJ2-1; the match to TRBD2 covers 10 bases. The trim removed 6 bases at V and 8 bases at J, leaving 7 bases unmatched. The V gene's germline CDR1 is ENHRY and CDR2 SYGVKD. This CDR3 spans 14 amino acids. The CDR3: CAISASGSFDEQFF. Here the CDR3 DNA reads TGTGCCATCAGCGCTAGCGGGAGCTTTGATGAGCAGTTCTTC.

This chain uses TRBV25-1 with TRBJ2-1, with D unclear. The CDR3 totals 14 residues. Germline loops: CDR1 MGHDK, CDR2 SYGVNS. With 11 bases removed from V and 0 bases from J, the gap between germline ends came to 14 bases. This CDR3 reads CAAGSLGSYNEQFF. The CDR3 region has the DNA TGTGCCGCAGGTTCCCTTGGCTCCTACAATGAGCAGTTCTTC.

This clonotype was counted between two and nine times. This chain links TRBV9 with TRBJ2-2; D call uncertain. The V gene's germline CDR1 is SGDLS and CDR2 YYNGEE. Trimming took off 5 bases at V and 1 base at J, with 9 bases between the two ends. The CDR3 is made up of 14 amino acids. The CDR3 sequence: CASRIGRNTGELFF. Written as DNA, the CDR3 is TGTGCCAGCAGAATAGGGCGGAACACCGGGGAGCTGTTTTTT.

This clonotype occurred many times. The chain employs TRBV5-1 and TRBJ2-3; D is uncertain. CDR3 length equals 14 residues. V gave up 1 base and J gave up 0 bases, with 6 bases separating them. CDR1 and CDR2 from the germline V gene are SGHRS and YFSETQ. The CDR3 bases are TGCGCCAGCAGCTTGAAAGCTAGCACAGATACGCAGTATTTT. Its translation: CASSLKASTDTQYF.

This clonotype was seen a few times. CDR3 in DNA: TGCAGTGCTAGAGATCGTGTACTAGCGGGAGCTAGACAGTTCTTC. Encoded protein: CSARDRVLAGARQFF. The chain employs TRBV20-1 and TRBJ2-1; 11 bases are a match to TRBD2. The CDR3 is 15 residues long. From germline, CDR1 is DFQATT and CDR2 SNEGSKA (reference sequence). V dropped 0 bases and J dropped 13; count of bases not matched to a gene: 11.

This clonotype showed up just a few times. The chain has TRBV12-3 or TRBV12-4 and TRBJ2-5, with TRBD2 matching over 13 bases. This CDR3 region has 15 residues. V was clipped by 5 bases and J by 1 base; unmatched bases: 1. This CDR3 reads CASSRTSGGQETQYF. The CDR3, as DNA: TGTGCCAGCAGTCGGACTAGCGGGGGCCAAGAGACCCAGTACTTC.

This chain uses TRBV12-3 or TRBV12-4 with TRBJ2-2, with unresolved D. The CDR3 loop spans 12 amino acids. Between the trimmed V and J ends, which lost 5 bases and 7 bases, there was a span of 8 bases. This CDR3 is CASSTNGGELFF. CDR3 coding DNA: TGTGCCAGCAGTACGAATGGCGGGGAGCTGTTTTTT.

The chain has TRBV20-1 and TRBJ2-7; D possibly corresponds to TRBD2 (6 bases). This CDR3 has 16 residues. Germline loops: CDR1 DFQATT, CDR2 SNEGSKA (reference sequence). Trimming removed 0 bases from V and 3 bases from J, with 18 bases in between. CDR3 loop: CSARDLTGAKGYEQYF. The CDR3, as DNA: TGCAGTGCTAGAGATTTAACGGGAGCGAAAGGCTACGAGCAGTACTTC.

This chain uses TRBV7-6 with TRBJ2-2; no clear D. The V and J ends lost 9 bases and 1 base respectively, with 12 bases between them. Germline assignment: CDR1 SGHVS and CDR2 FNYEAQ. The CDR3 runs 14 residues. CDR3: CASIKDGNTGELFF. The CDR3 nucleotides are TGTGCCAGTATCAAGGACGGGAACACCGGGGAGCTGTTTTTT.

V gene TRBV12-3 or TRBV12-4 combines with J gene TRBJ2-7, with D perhaps being TRBD1 or TRBD2 (5 bases each). The CDR3 covers 13 residues. V lost 6 bases to trimming and J lost 5 bases, with 14 bases between them. DNA for the CDR3: TGTGCCAGCAGCCGCTTAAGAGGGGACGAGCAGTACTTC. Protein: CASSRLRGDEQYF.

The rearrangement uses TRBV11-2 and TRBJ1-1; D perhaps matches TRBD1 (6 bases). CDR3 length: 15 amino acids. CDR1 is SGHAT and CDR2 is FQNNGV in the germline V gene. V was pared by 4 bases and J by 3 bases, with 15 bases between. The CDR3 sequence is CASSSLGTGYTEAFF. The CDR3 coding sequence is TGTGCCAGCAGCTCCCTGGGCACAGGGTACACTGAAGCTTTCTTT. The full variable domain, its missing parts supplied by reference TRBV11-2 and TRBJ1-1, is EAGVAQSPRYKIIEKRQSVAFWCNPISGHATLYWYQQILGQGPKLLIQFQNNGVVDDSQLPKDRFSAERLKGVDSTLKIQPAKLEDSAVYLCASSSLGTGYTEAFFGQGTRLTVV.

In this sample, this clonotype turned up many times. The chain has TRBV7-9 and TRBJ2-1; the D gene is possibly TRBD2 (5 bases). Per the germline V gene, CDR1 is SEHNR and CDR2 is FQNEAQ (reference sequence). The CDR3 has 11 amino acids. V lost 5 bases and J lost 10, with 9 bases in between. CDR3 sequence (DNA): TGTGCCAGCAGCACTAGGGAGGAGCAGTTCTTC. Its translation is CASSTREEQFF.

This clonotype was counted only a few times. The rearrangement links TRBV12-3 or TRBV12-4 to TRBJ1-1, with 8 bases matching TRBD1. With 8 bases clipped from V and 9 bases from J, the junction kept 14 bases outside the gene matches. The CDR3 is 14 amino acids. The CDR3 DNA is TGTGCCAGCCTGGTTGGGGCAGGGGGCATCCAAGCTTTCTTT. Residues: CASLVGAGGIQAFF.

V is TRBV5-1 and J is TRBJ1-1; D unresolved. Germline CDR1 and CDR2: SGHRS and YFSETQ. The CDR3 has 13 residues. Trimming shortened V by 4 bases and J by 0 bases, and 7 bases separated the two germline ends. The CDR3: CASSPEMNTEAFF. The DNA for the CDR3 is TGCGCCAGCAGCCCCGAAATGAACACTGAAGCTTTCTTT.

This clonotype showed up just a few times. The chain uses TRBV28 and TRBJ2-1, with 11 nucleotides matching TRBD1. This CDR3 region has 16 residues. CDR1 and CDR2 from the germline V gene are MDHEN and SYDVKM. V was clipped by 5 bases and J by 15 bases; unmatched bases: 18. The CDR3 coding sequence is TGTGCCAGCAGTAGCCCCGGGACAGGGGGTTTAGGGGCCGGGTTCTTC. Protein: CASSSPGTGGLGAGFF.

Ten or more counts support this clonotype. The chain employs TRBV24-1 and TRBJ2-1; D gene ambiguous. V was clipped by 6 bases and J by 0 bases, with 11 bases between them. The CDR3 has 15 residues. Germline V gene sequence: CDR1 KGHDR, CDR2 SFDVKD. CDR3: CATSYPGSSYNEQFF. CDR3 nucleotide sequence: TGTGCCACCAGTTATCCGGGTAGCTCCTACAATGAGCAGTTCTTC.

This clonotype was picked up a small number of times. CDR3 sequence (DNA): TGTGCCAGCAGCTTATCGGGGGAGAGCACAGATACGCAGTATTTT. Amino acids: CASSLSGESTDTQYF. J is TRBJ2-3 and V is TRBV11-2, with a weak D call TRBD2 (6 bases). The V gene lost 2 bases and the J gene lost 0 bases, with 9 bases spanning the gap. The CDR3 contains 15 residues. CDR1 and CDR2 from the germline V gene are SGHAT and FQNNGV.

The CDR3 reads CASSPESRFEAFF. In DNA, the CDR3 is TGTGCCAGCAGTCCGGAATCCAGGTTTGAAGCTTTCTTT. V gene TRBV6-6 combines with J gene TRBJ1-1; the D is unclear. Trimming removed 5 bases at V and 7 bases at J, with 14 bases between. Per the germline V gene, CDR1 is MNHNY and CDR2 is SVGAGI (reference sequence). The CDR3 is 13 residues long.

V is TRBV24-1 and J is TRBJ2-1, with 13 bases identical to TRBD2. The ends lost 2 bases at V and 7 bases at J; junction bases unmatched: 7. The CDR3 is 17 residues long. Germline CDR1 is KGHDR and CDR2 is SFDVKD. The CDR3 nucleotides are TGTGCCACCAGTGATTCCCTACTAGCGGGAGGGGCGAATGAGCAGTTCTTC. Translation gives CATSDSLLAGGANEQFF.

This clonotype was seen a handful of times. The rearrangement links TRBV20-1 to TRBJ2-1; possibly TRBD2 for D (6 bases). The V end was cut by 0 bases, the J end by 2 bases, with 11 bases between. From germline, CDR1 is DFQATT and CDR2 SNEGSKA (reference sequence). There are 15 residues in the CDR3. Written as DNA, the CDR3 is TGCAGTGCTAGAGATCGGACTAAACCCTACAATGAGCAGTTCTTC. This gives the protein CSARDRTKPYNEQFF.

The J gene is TRBJ1-1, the V gene TRBV29-1; 8 bases agree with TRBD1. Germline lookup yields CDR1 SQVTM and CDR2 ANQGSEA. This CDR3 is 13 amino acids long. Losses at the gene ends were 7 bases for V and 0 bases for J; bases not matched to a gene: 4. Here the CDR3 DNA reads TGCAGCGCCCGGACAGGGATGAACACTGAAGCTTTCTTT. It codes for CSARTGMNTEAFF.

The chain combines TRBV4-1 with TRBJ2-1; 10 bases are a match to TRBD2. There are 17 residues in the CDR3. CDR1 and CDR2 (germline): MGHRA, YSYEKL. V dropped 5 bases and J dropped 0; count of bases not matched to a gene: 7. Here the CDR3 DNA reads TGCGCCAGCAGCACCCCTAGCGGGAGCAGCTCCTACAATGAGCAGTTCTTC. Translated, it gives CASSTPSGSSSYNEQFF.

This sequence joins TRBV10-3 and TRBJ2-5; D not certain. Looked up from germline, CDR1 is ENHRY and CDR2 is SYGVKD. V was clipped by 4 bases and J by 1 base, with 7 bases between them. This CDR3 spans 13 amino acids. This CDR3 is CAISGPGQETQYF. Here the CDR3 DNA reads TGTGCCATCAGTGGCCCAGGCCAAGAGACCCAGTACTTC.

This clonotype was found a few times. The germline gene is not matched at one end of the junction; a read error may be the cause. The CDR3 DNA is TGTGCCACCGGTGACAGATCGAACACCGGGGAGCTGTTTTTT. As protein: CATGDRSNTGELFF. The genes are TRBV24-1 and TRBJ2-2; perhaps TRBD1 as D (5 bases). CDR3 size: 14 residues. CDR1 and CDR2 (germline): KGHDR, SFDVKD.

Ten or more counts support this clonotype. This chain joins TRBV3-1 and TRBJ2-2, with 7 bases matching TRBD2. The ends lost 1 base at V and 5 bases at J; junction bases unmatched: 1. Germline loops: CDR1 LGHDT, CDR2 YNNKEL (reference sequence). This CDR3 has 14 amino acids. The CDR3 sequence is CASSQVGGTGELFF. CDR3 nucleotide sequence: TGTGCCAGCAGCCAAGTCGGGGGGACCGGGGAGCTGTTTTTT.

This clonotype turned up a few times. The chain has TRBV5-1 and TRBJ1-3; perhaps TRBD1 as D (5 bases). The CDR3 is 16 residues long. V was cut by 4 bases and J by 0 bases, with 14 bases left in between. Germline values: CDR1 SGHRS, CDR2 YFSETQ. For the CDR3, the DNA is TGCGCCAGCAGCCCGGGGGGGATCCCCTCTGGAAACACCATATATTTT. Translated: CASSPGGIPSGNTIYF.